The T cell receptor (beta chain) under discussion was sequenced for a study of cytotoxic CD8 clonotypes in ibrutinib-treated CLL. Background on the study: A median 12 months of treatment, range 6 to 36, preceded the collection of response samples.

Sequenced by immunoSEQ multiplex PCR; TCRdb stores in-frame clones only, minus some. This sample has around 310,000 clones; about 80% occur once, and the top ten carry roughly 7%. Study-wide points: Clonality correlated strongly with circulating CD8+ T cells and exceeded age-matched healthy donors at baseline. Sustained-remission and progressing patients' sampling times differed.

J was trimmed by 5 bases and V by 0 bases; bases with no gene match: 5. The CDR3 contains 15 residues. Per germline, CDR1 SGHDT and CDR2 YYEEEE. The sample holds a few counts of this clone. Its matching antigen is unknown. Source: PBMCs, taken before ibrutinib treatment. This sequence originates from a human donor with chronic lymphocytic leukemia. V usage is TRBV5-6 and J usage is TRBJ1-2, with TRBD1 matching 9 bases. This chain's CDR3 is CASSLVGQGGYGYTF. In DNA, the CDR3 is TGTGCCAGCAGCTTGGTGGGACAGGGAGGGTATGGCTACACCTTC.